Presented here are 7 T cell receptor beta chains from one specimen sequenced in a study of tumor-infiltrating lymphocytes in primary liver carcinoma. From around 18-30 mg of unsorted bulk tissue, DNA and RNA were co-extracted together. Constant-region priming of around 490 ng total RNA yielded TCR beta cDNA. Three rounds of nested multiplex PCR with slightly modified ARM-PCR produced TCR beta libraries. The two initial PCR rounds, approximately 10 cycles each, used TRBV1-TRBV30 forward and C-beta reverse primers. TCRdb re-derived calls from the multiplex PCR reads in MiXCR, one entry per CDR3 protein. This sample has 55,000 to 65,000 distinct CDR3 sequences, with about two thirds found just once. Specimen: liver tumor tissue from sampling region 2. Specified subset: tumor region T2, inferior pole. These receptors all come from a man aged 35-49 years with primary liver carcinoma and hepatitis B virus infection.

In the case of this clonotype: Since no conserved phenylalanine or tryptophan closes the CDR3, a read error is the likely cause. The chain links TRBV12-3 or TRBV12-4 to TRBJ1-5; no clear D gene. This CDR3 is built from 13 residues. The CDR3 sequence: CVSSLSGVQPQHL. The CDR3, as DNA: TGTGTCAGCAGTTTAAGTGGGGTACAGCCCCAGCATCTT.

Details on this clonotype: The junction departs from germline at one end; a sequencing error may be responsible. The rearrangement links TRBV4-1 to TRBJ1-4, with 7 bases that match TRBD1. The germline gives CDR1 MGHRA, CDR2 YSYEKL. This CDR3 comprises 14 residues. CDR3 sequence: CTSRWGQGGEKLFF. CDR3 in DNA: TGCACCAGCAGGTGGGGGCAGGGGGGTGAAAAACTGTTTTTT.

The V and J genes are TRBV6-2 or TRBV6-3 and TRBJ2-1, with 8 nucleotides matching TRBD2. The CDR3 loop spans 17 amino acids. After removal of 6 bases from V and 0 bases from J, the junction contained 10 bases not matched to a gene. Germline CDR1 MNHEY, CDR2 SVGEGT. This CDR3 is CASSETSERSSYNEQFF. CDR3 DNA sequence: TGTGCCAGCAGCGAGACTAGCGAGCGAAGCTCCTACAATGAGCAGTTCTTC.

This clonotype was detected only a few times. CDR3: CARSQDKGSGYEQYF. The CDR3 DNA reads as TGTGCCAGGAGTCAAGATAAGGGGAGCGGCTACGAGCAGTACTTC. The rearrangement links TRBV4-2 to TRBJ2-7; D may correspond to TRBD1 or TRBD2 (5 bases each). V was trimmed by 9 bases and J by 3 bases, leaving 21 bases between them. The germline V gene encodes CDR1 LGHNA and CDR2 YNFKEQ. CDR3 size: 15 residues.

About this clonotype itself: One end of the junction fails to match germline, which may point to a read error. The chain joins TRBV12-3 or TRBV12-4 to TRBJ2-1, with D tentatively TRBD2 (6 bases). The length of the CDR3 is 16 residues. Written as DNA, the CDR3 is TGTACCAGCATTTTTGGGACTGGAAGTTCATACAATGAGCAGTTCTTC. Amino acids: CTSIFGTGSSYNEQFF.

This clonotype has ten or more counts. The chain combines TRBV5-4 with TRBJ2-1, with D uncertain. V dropped 4 bases and J dropped 1 base, with 12 bases sitting between them. Germline CDR1 is SGHNT and CDR2 is YYREEE (reference sequence). This CDR3 has 15 residues. CDR3 loop: CASSPSALSYNEQFF. The CDR3 nucleotides are TGTGCCAGCAGCCCCTCCGCCTTATCCTACAATGAGCAGTTCTTC.

The J gene is TRBJ2-7, the V gene TRBV4-3; tentative D call: TRBD2 (6 bases). Trimming pared 3 bases from V and 0 bases from J, leaving 15 bases between. This CDR3 is 16 amino acids long. In germline, CDR1 is LGHNA, CDR2 YSLEER. The CDR3 DNA follows: TGCGCCAGCAGCCAGGGGACTGGCGGATCCTCCTACGAGCAGTACTTC. This encodes CASSQGTGGSSYEQYF.